This section outlines one T cell receptor (beta chain) sequence together with its context. Its antigen is still unknown. TCRdb's table, derived via immunoSEQ multiplex PCR, lists solely in-frame clones and lacks some. The table includes about 78,000 clones, more than 70% detected once. No infections or other immune events were documented during collection. The source of the sample is a study of identifying expanded T cells in peripheral blood. Per germline, CDR1 LNHDA and CDR2 SQIVND (reference sequence). The CDR3 totals 13 residues. The V end was cut by 8 bases, the J end by 3 bases, with 11 bases between. General study results and limits: Technical replicates showed about 1.2 changed clones; two weeks approximately 15; four weeks 19. Across healthy donors, higher total template counts meant significantly greater roughly two-week count variance.

The rearrangement links TRBV19 to TRBJ1-5; D remains ambiguous. The sequence derives from a person aged 18 to 75 in good health. The sequenced sample consisted of blood. The DNA of the CDR3 is TGTGCCAGTGCGGCCTCCCCCAATCAGCCCCAGCATTTT. Translation: CASAASPNQPQHF.